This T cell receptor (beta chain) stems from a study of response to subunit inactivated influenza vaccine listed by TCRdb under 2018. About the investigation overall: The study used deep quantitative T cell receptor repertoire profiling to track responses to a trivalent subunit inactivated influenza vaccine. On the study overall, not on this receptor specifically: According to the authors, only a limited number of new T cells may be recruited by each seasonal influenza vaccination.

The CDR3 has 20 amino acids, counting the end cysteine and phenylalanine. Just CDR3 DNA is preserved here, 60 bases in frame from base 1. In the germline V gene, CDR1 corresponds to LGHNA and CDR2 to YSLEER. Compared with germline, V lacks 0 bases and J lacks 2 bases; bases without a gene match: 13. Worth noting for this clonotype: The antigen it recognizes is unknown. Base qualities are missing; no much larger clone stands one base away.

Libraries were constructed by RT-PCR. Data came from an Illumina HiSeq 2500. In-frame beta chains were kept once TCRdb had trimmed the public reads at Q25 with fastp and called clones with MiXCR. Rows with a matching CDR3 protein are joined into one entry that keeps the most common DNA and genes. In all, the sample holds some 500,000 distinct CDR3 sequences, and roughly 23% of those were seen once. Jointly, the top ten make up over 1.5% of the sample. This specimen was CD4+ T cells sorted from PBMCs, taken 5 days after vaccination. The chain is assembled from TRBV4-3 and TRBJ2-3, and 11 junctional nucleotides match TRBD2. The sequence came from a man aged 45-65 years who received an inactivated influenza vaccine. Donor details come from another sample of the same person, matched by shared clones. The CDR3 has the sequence CASSQDLGLAGRTSTDTQYF. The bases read TGCGCCAGCAGCCAAGACCTTGGACTAGCGGGCCGAACATCCACAGATACGCAGTATTTT.